This T cell receptor (beta chain) was sequenced for a study of T cells in Graves' hyperthyroidism and ophthalmopathy. With 8 bases clipped from V and 7 bases from J, the junction kept 9 bases outside the gene matches. Germline V CDR1 and CDR2: DFQATT, SNEGSKA (reference sequence). The CDR3 has 14 amino acids. Exclusion of a patient resulted from uncontrolled infection, other autoimmune disease, pregnancy or lactation. Clinical symptoms, serum thyroxine, TRAb, thyroid ultrasound and orbital computed tomography established diagnosis. TCR beta CDR3 regions were amplified from RNA. Carried out on the TCR CDR3, a first-round RT-PCR used the HTBI primer set. TCRdb itself ran the multiplex PCR reads through MiXCR, one entry per CDR3 protein. The sample has about 480,000 distinct CDR3 sequences, 20% to 25% seen once.

This chain connects TRBV20-1 to TRBJ1-4; TRBD1 matches at 11 bases. Sequencing was performed on blood. This receptor was obtained from a woman between 65 and 79 years old with Graves' ophthalmopathy. In DNA form, the CDR3 reads TGCAGTTCCCAGGACAGGGGGCGAGGTGAAAAACTGTTTTTT. This codes for CSSQDRGRGEKLFF.